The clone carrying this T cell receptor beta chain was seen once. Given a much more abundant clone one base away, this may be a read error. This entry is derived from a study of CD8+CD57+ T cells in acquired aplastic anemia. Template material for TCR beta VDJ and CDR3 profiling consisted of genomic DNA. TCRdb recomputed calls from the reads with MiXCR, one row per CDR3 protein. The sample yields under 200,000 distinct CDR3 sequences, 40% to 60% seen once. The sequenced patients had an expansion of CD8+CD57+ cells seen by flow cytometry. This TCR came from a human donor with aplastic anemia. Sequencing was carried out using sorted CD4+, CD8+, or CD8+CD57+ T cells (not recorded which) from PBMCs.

CDR3 protein: CASGGTVKGNQPQHF. The DNA for the CDR3 is TGTGCCAGCGGCGGGACAGTGAAAGGCAATCAGCCCCAGCATTTT. The genes are TRBV6-1 and TRBJ1-5; 7 bases map to TRBD1. The CDR3 contains 15 residues. Germline V gene lookup returns CDR1 MNHNS and CDR2 SASEGT. V was pared by 8 bases and J by 2 bases, with 9 bases of the junction left unmatched.